This T cell receptor beta chain originates from a study of blood T cell repertoires in COVID-19. Study context: The United States, Italy and Spain were the sources of the acute and convalescent COVID-19 samples. PBMCs, B-cell-depleted T cells, or T cells provided the cDNA or gDNA that made up the material.

Profiling relied on immunoSEQ multiplex PCR, and the TCRdb table lists in-frame clones only, not all of them. Among 150,000 to 200,000 clones listed, over 70% were seen once. The CDR3 totals 16 residues. V lost 4 bases and J lost 8; bases outside the gene matches: 11. Germline V gene data show CDR1 as LNHDA and CDR2 as SQIVND (reference sequence). The chain carries TRBV19 and TRBJ1-4, with 9 bases fitting TRBD1. This clonotype was sampled from a woman of 80 years or more with active or convalescent COVID-19. The source material was peripheral blood. The CDR3 region has the DNA TGTGCCAGTAGTAATCCTTACAGGGGGCGTCGGGAAAAACTGTTTTTT. It encodes CASSNPYRGRREKLFF.